Each of the 8 T cell receptor beta chains below was sequenced from the same sample in a study of T cell changes during pregnancy in multiple sclerosis. This table comes from immunoSEQ multiplex PCR, and its TCRdb copy is limited to in-frame clones, with some not included. The sample shows about 30,000 clones, roughly 91% of them seen only once. Here the sequenced sample was CD4+ T cells from peripheral blood mononuclear cells, taken after pregnancy. The receptors shown here come from a female donor with multiple sclerosis, enrolled in a pregnancy study.

V is TRBV10-3 and J is TRBJ2-2; 11 nucleotides line up with TRBD2. V shed 3 bases, J shed 3 bases, and the junction held 9 bases outside the gene matches. CDR1 is ENHRY, CDR2 SYGVKD, per germline. The CDR3 has 18 amino acids. CDR3 coding DNA: TGTGCCATCAGTGAAGTAGCGGGAGGGCCTGGGGACACCGGGGAGCTGTTTTTT. It encodes CAISEVAGGPGDTGELFF.

CDR3 residues: CAWRSAGTGELFF. For the CDR3, the DNA is TGTGCCTGGAGGTCTGCGGGCACCGGGGAGCTGTTTTTT. The genes are TRBV30 and TRBJ2-2; D perhaps matches TRBD2 (5 bases). Per the germline V gene, CDR1 is GTSNPN and CDR2 is SVGIG (reference sequence). The CDR3 spans 13 residues. With 3 bases removed from V and 4 bases from J, the gap between germline ends came to 9 bases.

The J gene is TRBJ1-1, the V gene TRBV18; possibly TRBD1 for D (6 bases). The length of the CDR3 is 14 residues. The ends were cut back, 6 bases at V and 4 bases at J, with 15 bases in the middle. CDR1 is KGHSH, CDR2 LQKENI, per germline. CDR3 sequence: CASSRQAPGTEAFF. The CDR3 bases are TGTGCCAGCTCGCGACAGGCCCCGGGCACTGAAGCTTTCTTT.

This chain links TRBV19 with TRBJ1-1; D might be TRBD1 (5 bases). Germline V gene lookup returns CDR1 LNHDA and CDR2 SQIVND (reference sequence). Trimming pared 1 base from V and 0 bases from J, leaving 15 bases between. This CDR3 contains 17 residues. Here the CDR3 DNA reads TGTGCCAGTAGTATAGTCGGGGGTAACCATATGAACACTGAAGCTTTCTTT. This gives the protein CASSIVGGNHMNTEAFF. The full variable domain, with the rest looked up from reference TRBV19 and TRBJ1-1, is DGGITQSPKYLFRKEGQNVTLSCEQNLNHDAMYWYRQDPGQGLRLIYYSQIVNDFQKGDIAEGYSVSREKKESFPLTVTSAQKNPTAFYLCASSIVGGNHMNTEAFFGQGTRLTVV.

This clone appeared a single time. This rearrangement joins TRBV2 to TRBJ1-5, with a tentative D call TRBD1 (6 bases). The V gene's germline CDR1 is SNHLY and CDR2 FYNNEI. The CDR3 is 15 residues long. Trimming removed 2 bases at V and 3 bases at J, with 11 bases between. In nucleotides, the CDR3 is TGTGCCAGCAGTGAATACGGACAGACCAATCAGCCCCAGCATTTT. Translating it yields CASSEYGQTNQPQHF. Full variable domain (outside the CDR3, taken from reference TRBV2 and TRBJ1-5): EPEVTQTPSHQVTQMGQEVILRCVPISNHLYFYWYRQILGQKVEFLVSFYNNEISEKSEIFDDQFSVERPDGSNFTLKIRSTKLEDSAMYFCASSEYGQTNQPQHFGDGTRLSIL.

This clone was counted a few times. The V call is TRBV29-1, the J call TRBJ1-1; D remains ambiguous. The CDR3 consists of 8 residues. Germline V gene sequence: CDR1 SQVTM, CDR2 ANQGSEA. Deletions cut 3 bases from V and 12 bases from J, with 5 bases between. CDR3 sequence: CSVDSPFF. DNA of the CDR3: TGCAGCGTTGATAGTCCTTTCTTT.

This sequence joins TRBV7-9 and TRBJ1-2; D possibly corresponds to TRBD1 (6 bases). The CDR3 spans 15 residues. V lost 5 bases, J lost 7 bases, and 20 bases lay in between. Germline V gene data show CDR1 as SEHNR and CDR2 as FQNEAQ (reference sequence). CDR3 in amino acids: CASSPSGGSSSGYTF. For the CDR3, the DNA is TGTGCCAGCAGCCCTTCTGGGGGCTCCTCCTCTGGCTACACCTTC.

The V and J genes are TRBV5-1 and TRBJ2-3, with a possible D match to TRBD2 (6 bases). Germline CDR1 reads SGHRS; CDR2 reads YFSETQ. Trimming shortened V by 0 bases and J by 5 bases, and 10 bases separated the two germline ends. The CDR3 covers 14 residues. The CDR3 protein is CASSLALGGDTQYF. DNA of the CDR3: TGCGCCAGCAGCTTGGCCTTGGGGGGAGATACGCAGTATTTT. Full variable domain (rest looked up from reference TRBV5-1 and TRBJ2-3): KAGVTQTPRYLIKTRGQQVTLSCSPISGHRSVSWYQQTPGQGLQFLFEYFSETQRNKGNFPGRFSGRQFSNSRSEMNVSTLELGDSALYLCASSLALGGDTQYFGPGTRLTVL.